Given below is one T cell receptor beta chain in context. It lacks a known antigen. No base qualities exist here, and no much larger clone lies one base off it. The method was the immunoSEQ multiplex PCR assay. For the multiplex PCR, a mixture combining 60 forward primers for TCR Vbeta segments and 13 reverse primers for TCR Jbeta segments was used. The CDR3 region of rearranged TCR beta genes was amplified from genomic DNA by a multiplex PCR assay. The amplified TCR beta libraries were sequenced on the Illumina HiSeq System as 87-base-pair reads. Per the original workflow: Across the 670 or so repertoires, a later analysis counted 75 million to 90 million unique TCR beta chains, some 11 million of which were shared by at least two donors. Raw reads were error-corrected and collapsed into unique sequences with a nearest-neighbor algorithm that merged closely related sequences to remove PCR and sequencing errors. To assign V, D and J gene segments, CDR3 sequences were aligned to IMGT reference sequences. For a sequence to be retained, at least a six-nucleotide match to both a V gene segment and a J gene segment was required. A rearrangement was called productive if the CDR3 had no stop codons and remained in frame with V and J, and every other rearrangement was called non-productive. Following IMGT convention, CDR3 was defined as the stretch from the second conserved V-encoded cysteine up to the conserved J-encoded phenylalanine. Sequences without an unambiguous match to a single V gene segment were excluded from the earlier analysis of over 500 of the donors. An earlier analysis of over 450 of the donors classified V segments as functional when productive rearrangements were above 56.7% and as segregating when the standard deviation between donors was above 5%. A statistical classification framework was developed to diagnose cytomegalovirus status using the catalog of TCR beta chain sequences. In a later analysis, V and J genes were assigned by comparing TCR nucleotide sequences against IMGT/GENE-DB human TR gene sequences. Using the TCRdist pipeline, a later analysis assigned CDR3 sequences along with most-parsimonious VDJ recombination scenarios. In a later analysis, each TCR beta chain was defined by its CDR3 amino acid sequence together with its V-gene family, and reads without a unique V-gene family were excluded. In a later analysis, around 600 highly shared, low-generation-probability nucleotide sequences were removed to address suspected cross-contamination and a sequencing artifact. In a later analysis, a clonal expansion index was calculated for each public chain from normalized within-repertoire ranks of inferred template counts. A later analysis computed generation probabilities with a VDJ recombination model fitted to out-of-frame rearrangements, and checked the results against IGoR. In a later analysis, hypergeometric tests were used to score TCR-TCR, TCR-HLA and TCR-CMV co-occurrence, with a repertoire-size bias correction applied to TCR pairs. False discovery rates were estimated in a later analysis by permuting HLA or CMV assignments 20 times. In a later analysis, co-occurring TCRs were grouped with DBSCAN, and TCRdist sequence similarity was added when clustering was performed within HLA-allele-positive subsets. Repertoires with fewer than 30,000 or more than 120,000 public chains, plus five repertoires with anomalous nucleotide sharing, were excluded from co-occurrence clustering. TCRdb took over this immuneACCESS table, retaining in-frame rearrangements with V and J assigned. Such tables are incomplete; in checked studies, under half of the missing clones stem from an unresolved V gene, and the remainder is unexplained. The V and J calls and clone size were taken over from that table, and D and trimming were inferred from the DNA. In this sample the table shows roughly 100,000 clones, over 60% of which occur a single time. 8.5% to 10% of the sample lies in the top ten.

The sample is drawn from a study of cytomegalovirus exposure and HLA in healthy donors (TCRdb year 2017). For the study in its entirety: An earlier analysis of roughly 500 of the donors reported about 300 Gb of sequence data and around 120 million unique TCR beta sequences obtained from about 179 million T cells. The study was designed to test whether signatures of past pathogen exposure could be identified by cataloging public T cell receptors. An earlier analysis of about 600 of the donors used high-throughput TCR beta sequencing to judge whether each TCR beta V gene segment behaved as functional or pseudogenic. An early release covering roughly 580 HLA-typed donors comprised about 300 gigabases of sequencing data and roughly 85 million unique TCR sequences. The later analysis used no new phenotypic data to find candidate immune exposures, relying instead on TCR beta sequences and their occurrence across donors. A later genetic analysis used genome-wide SNP genotypes for 398 of the 666 donors, treating that subset as a discovery cohort. On average, 235,054 unique TCR beta nucleotide sequences were sequenced per donor among some 430 genotyped donors of the cohort, with roughly 18% of those sequences being non-productive. To study patterns of TCR occurrence, a later analysis re-analyzed previously published TCR beta repertoires from 650 to 750 donors and added high-resolution HLA genotyping. To predict cytomegalovirus infection status, the study brought together high-throughput TCR immunosequencing, statistical association of individual TCRs with disease status, and machine learning. Typing coverage differed by locus: A, B, C, DRB1 and DQB1 were typed in roughly 629-630 donors, DQA1 in around 500, DPA1 in 600 to 610, and DPB1 in 472. All discovery cohort repertoires had been generated on a single sequencing platform. Because of strong linkage in the cohort, five DR-DQ haplotypes were treated as single units for association and clustering. The study used immunosequencing to profile the T cell repertoires of several hundred subjects and linked those repertoires to cytomegalovirus serostatus. Donor age, sex, ethnicity and CMV serostatus were compiled alongside the repertoire data. HLA typing covered class I and class II loci at four-digit resolution. Of the 300 to 450 genotyped donors, over 70% fell in the genetic ancestry cluster associated with self-reported Caucasian donors. A separate validation cohort of roughly 130 different subjects was used in addition to the roughly 720-subject first cohort.

The cohort consisted of some 730 healthy bone marrow donors. All cohort members were sampled while nominally healthy, although unrecorded immune exposures were likely present. The donor was CMV seropositive and belonged to the group of 250 to 350 seropositive cohort members. A peripheral blood sample was collected from each donor, and TCR beta sequencing was performed on peripheral blood mononuclear cells. The Qiagen DNeasy Blood Extraction Kit was used to extract genomic DNA from the blood cell samples. There are 17 amino acids in the CDR3, from cysteine to phenylalanine inclusive. The retained sequence is limited to the CDR3, 51 bases, with the frame set at the first base. Beyond this particular receptor, the publication reports: According to a later analysis, TCR association rates differed among HLA loci, with DRB1 alleles showing the most associated TCRs and HLA-C alleles showing the fewest. Some IMGT-functional V segments, including TRBV6-2 and TRBV6-3, could not be told apart with the 87-base-pair reads, so those segments were excluded. This cohort had only TCR beta chains sequenced, and the lack of alpha or paired-chain data limited which features could be detected. According to a later analysis, most CMV-associated TCR beta chains appeared to be HLA-restricted, and the HLA associations seemed to be driven largely by CMV exposure. Around 16 rarely observed V segments, including chromosome 9 orphons, were excluded from the earlier analysis of a few hundred of the donors because counts were too low. A cluster of highly shared sequence variants was judged likely to represent a technical artifact of the sequencing pipeline. Most TCR sequences were observed very rarely across donors, whereas some public TCRs were present in many individuals. The authors suggested that the approach could potentially be extended to other disease states and immunological phenotypes. In an earlier analysis of approximately 590 of the donors, most TCR beta V segments appeared in productive rearrangements about 87% or about 30% of the time, broadly matching IMGT annotations. Compared with the 666-donor mean, donors in an Asian-associated ancestry cluster had fewer N-insertions in productive TCRs, according to a later genetic analysis. In vitro tests confirmed that three of the cytomegalovirus-associated TCR beta chains recognize cytomegalovirus antigens. In a later analysis, several top co-occurrence clusters were reported to appear linked to parvovirus B19, influenza, CMV and Epstein-Barr virus. A later analysis found that HLA-associated TCR beta chains were more clonally expanded and had lower generation probabilities than equally common non-associated chains. At a false discovery rate of 0.05, a later analysis linked some 18,000 TCR beta sequences to specific HLA alleles. A further reported finding was that TCR beta sequences accurately predicted the HLA-A and HLA-B alleles for most subjects in the first cohort. Correlated functional status among segregating V segments might reflect linkage disequilibrium, but an unknown experimental factor could not be ruled out. An association between a missense DCLRE1C variant and V-gene and J-gene trimming of TCR beta chains was found in a later genetic analysis and replicated in an independent cohort. Cytomegalovirus status was reported to be diagnosed by the classifier with high specificity and sensitivity in both the original and validation cohorts. In the study, around 160 TCR beta chains were listed as associated with cytomegalovirus. Assigning TCR associations to individual alleles was difficult when HLA alleles, especially DR and DQ, strongly co-occurred. Because some donors lacked HLA typing at each locus, the association tests relied only on the typed subset. For the cohort, immune exposure information was limited to CMV serostatus. Roughly uniform sequencing depth across donors was assumed in presence/absence analyses, although this assumption may not hold.

The receptor was isolated from a male donor in good health and CMV-seropositive. This sequence uses TRBV21-1 and TRBJ1-5; the table's D gene call, TRBD1, was not cross checked with the DNA. TRBV21-1 is recorded as a pseudogene. What was sequenced was PBMCs. The CDR3 reads CASSNVPGTDMGQPQHF. The bases read TGTGCCAGCAGCAATGTCCCCGGGACAGACATGGGTCAGCCCCAGCATTTT.